These 19 T cell receptor beta chains share one sample of origin, sequenced in a study of vaccination effects on CD4 cells after COVID-19. Which antigens these TCRs recognize remains unknown. Subsequent to 10 days of culture, CD4+ T cells were isolated. Clones were sequenced by immunoSEQ multiplex PCR, and TCRdb holds only the in-frame ones, with some missing. The data show some 31,000 clones, 70% seen once. This sample comprised CD4+ T cells from PBMCs cultured without peptide, obtained before COVID-19 vaccination. All receptors come from a human donor who received a COVID-19 vaccine.

The chain carries TRBV10-2 and TRBJ2-1, with 9 bases fitting TRBD2. The V gene's germline CDR1 is WSHSY and CDR2 SAAADI. Germline trimming cut 7 bases from V and 8 bases from J; bases unmatched to any gene: 9. The CDR3 contains 14 residues. CDR3 protein: CASILAGAGDEQFF. The DNA for the CDR3 is TGCGCCAGCATTTTAGCGGGAGCGGGCGATGAGCAGTTCTTC.

This rearrangement joins TRBV5-1 to TRBJ2-2; 10 positions match TRBD2. The V gene end was trimmed by 2 bases and the J gene end by 3 bases; junction bases not matched to a gene: 7. Germline CDR1 SGHRS, CDR2 YFSETQ. The CDR3 runs 17 residues. As DNA, the CDR3 is TGCGCCAGCAGCTTCCTGGGGCTAGCGGGGGACACCGGGGAGCTGTTTTTT. Residues: CASSFLGLAGDTGELFF.

A remark on this clone: The junction and the germline gene differ at one end; a read error may be behind it. The rearrangement uses TRBV5-4 and TRBJ2-4, with TRBD2 identical over 12 bases. Germline lookup yields CDR1 SGHNT and CDR2 YYREEE (reference sequence). The CDR3 covers 14 residues. This CDR3 reads CASSWGTSGFPPNF. The CDR3 DNA reads TGTGCCAGCAGCTGGGGGACTAGCGGGTTTCCTCCTAACTTC.

The chain joins TRBV27 to TRBJ1-6, with D possibly being TRBD1 (5 bases). The CDR3 consists of 14 residues. In germline, CDR1 is MNHEY, CDR2 SMNVEV (reference sequence). V was shortened by 4 bases and J by 7 bases, with 11 bases between the two germline ends. Written as DNA, the CDR3 is TGTGCCAGCAGTTCGAGGGGAGGGAATTCACCCCTCCACTTT. As protein: CASSSRGGNSPLHF.

This clone was seen only a few times. The chain joins TRBV10-1 to TRBJ2-5, with a tentative D call TRBD1 (5 bases). Germline CDR1 WNHNN, CDR2 SYGVQD (reference sequence). With 4 bases removed from V and 2 bases from J, the gap between germline ends came to 14 bases. This CDR3 has 15 amino acids. Written as DNA, the CDR3 is TGCGCCAGCAGTGGTGGCGCCGGACAACAAGAGACCCAGTACTTC. Translated, it gives CASSGGAGQQETQYF.

This chain connects TRBV13 to TRBJ2-7; D is perhaps TRBD1 (5 bases). V lost 5 bases, J lost 6 bases, and 20 bases lay in between. This CDR3 has 15 residues. Germline CDR1 reads PRHDT; CDR2 reads FYEKMQ (reference sequence). In DNA, the CDR3 is TGTGCCAGCAGCCCAGGGCCTACTGGGGTCCTCGAGCAGTACTTC. Encoded protein: CASSPGPTGVLEQYF. The full variable domain, with the rest looked up from reference TRBV13 and TRBJ2-7, is AAGVIQSPRHLIKEKRETATLKCYPIPRHDTVYWYQQGPGQDPQFLISFYEKMQSDKGSIPDRFSAQQFSDYHSELNMSSLELGDSALYFCASSPGPTGVLEQYFGPGTRLTVT.

This clone showed up just a few times. The genes are TRBV25-1 and TRBJ1-1, with D possibly TRBD1 on 5 matching bases. The CDR3 consists of 13 residues. The V gene lost 3 bases and the J gene lost 8 bases, with 13 bases spanning the gap. Germline CDR1 reads MGHDK; CDR2 reads SYGVNS. The CDR3 here is CASSDGSWTEAFF. CDR3 bases: TGTGCCAGCAGTGATGGGTCTTGGACAGAAGCTTTCTTT.

This rearrangement joins TRBV30 to TRBJ1-6; 10 bases agree with TRBD1. This CDR3 is 16 amino acids long. With V trimmed by 3 bases and J by 9 bases, 11 bases remained unmatched. Looked up from germline, CDR1 is GTSNPN and CDR2 is SVGIG (reference sequence). The CDR3 spells CAWRGTGTGDSSPLHF. CDR3 nucleotides: TGTGCCTGGAGGGGGACCGGGACAGGGGACAGTTCACCCCTCCACTTT. The full variable domain, with the rest looked up from reference TRBV30 and TRBJ1-6, is SQTIHQWPATLVQPVGSPLSLECTVEGTSNPNLYWYRQAAGRGLQLLFYSVGIGQISSEVPQNLSASRPQDRQFILSSKKLLLSDSGFYLCAWRGTGTGDSSPLHFGNGTRLTVT.

V gene TRBV7-2 combines with J gene TRBJ2-5, with 7 nucleotides matching TRBD2. V dropped 3 bases and J dropped 8; count of bases not matched to a gene: 12. From germline, CDR1 is SGHTA and CDR2 FQGNSA. The CDR3 runs 15 residues. In nucleotides, the CDR3 is TGTGCCAGCAGCTTGGGAGGGGCCGGGCCCAAAACCCAGTACTTC. Translating it yields CASSLGGAGPKTQYF.

The chain couples TRBV5-1 to TRBJ2-7; D is unclear. The CDR3 loop spans 15 amino acids. Trimming left V 4 bases short and J 2 bases short, with 16 bases between. The germline CDR1 and CDR2 sequences are SGHRS and YFSETQ. The CDR3 sequence: CASSGRGTVTYEQYF. For the CDR3, the DNA is TGCGCCAGCAGCGGGCGAGGTACAGTAACCTACGAGCAGTACTTC.

As DNA, the CDR3 is TGTGCCAGCAGCGTCCTCGGTAGATCCTACAATGAGCAGTTCTTC. Its protein is CASSVLGRSYNEQFF. The chain carries TRBV11-2 and TRBJ2-1, with D unresolved. This CDR3 spans 15 amino acids. With 5 bases removed from V and 1 base from J, the gap between germline ends came to 12 bases. Germline-derived CDR1 and CDR2 are SGHAT and FQNNGV. The entire variable domain, with the rest obtained from reference TRBV11-2 and TRBJ2-1, is as follows: EAGVAQSPRYKIIEKRQSVAFWCNPISGHATLYWYQQILGQGPKLLIQFQNNGVVDDSQLPKDRFSAERLKGVDSTLKIQPAKLEDSAVYLCASSVLGRSYNEQFFGPGTRLTVL.

The rearrangement uses TRBV19 and TRBJ2-4; TRBD1 agrees at 9 bases. Trimming at V came to 5 bases and at J to 1 base, leaving 6 bases not matched to a gene. Per the germline V gene, CDR1 is LNHDA and CDR2 is SQIVND (reference sequence). CDR3 size: 16 residues. The CDR3 loop is CASSPFGQGAKNIQYF. The CDR3 DNA follows: TGTGCCAGTAGTCCCTTTGGACAGGGGGCCAAAAACATTCAGTACTTC.

Only one count was recorded for this clone. The chain couples TRBV6-1 to TRBJ1-5; possible D gene TRBD1, 6 bases. Between the trimmed V and J ends, which lost 1 base and 7 bases, there was a span of 11 bases. The CDR3 contains 14 residues. The V gene's germline CDR1 is MNHNS and CDR2 SASEGT. The CDR3 sequence is CASSEDRVRQPQHF. In nucleotides, the CDR3 is TGTGCCAGCAGTGAAGACAGGGTTAGACAGCCCCAGCATTTT.

The chain combines TRBV24-1 with TRBJ2-1, with TRBD2 matching 7 bases. CDR1 and CDR2 (germline): KGHDR, SFDVKD. This CDR3 is 13 amino acids long. V trimming: 12 bases; J trimming: 5 bases; junction bases outside the gene matches: 9. The CDR3 reads CASGAGDNNEQFF. As DNA, the CDR3 is TGTGCCTCCGGCGCGGGAGATAACAATGAGCAGTTCTTC.

CDR3 DNA sequence: TGTGCCAGCAGCTATCCGGGACAGGGGAAGACCCAGTACTTC. It specifies CASSYPGQGKTQYF. This chain joins TRBV7-2 and TRBJ2-5, with 10 bases identical to TRBD1. The CDR3 sequence is 14 residues long. The germline gives CDR1 SGHTA, CDR2 FQGNSA. The J segment lost 6 bases and the V segment lost 4 bases, leaving 5 bases of the junction unmatched.

This clone showed up just once. The rearrangement joins TRBV7-2 to TRBJ2-5, with D possibly TRBD2 on 6 matching bases. CDR1 SGHTA and CDR2 FQGNSA come from the germline V gene. V was pared by 0 bases and J by 1 base, with 9 bases between. The length of the CDR3 is 15 residues. CDR3 DNA: TGTGCCAGCAGCTTAGCCGGGACTTTCCAAGAGACCCAGTACTTC. Encoded protein: CASSLAGTFQETQYF.

This clone was found once. The chain has TRBV5-1 and TRBJ1-4, with D possibly matching TRBD1 (6 bases). V gave up 4 bases and J gave up 11 bases, with 12 bases separating them. The CDR3 contains 12 residues. Per germline, CDR1 SGHRS and CDR2 YFSETQ. CDR3 amino acids: CASSPEGEKLFF. The CDR3 bases are TGCGCCAGCAGCCCGGAGGGGGAGAAACTGTTTTTT.

The count of this clone is one. The CDR3 DNA sequence: TGTGCCAGCAGTTACAGGGGGCCAGGCAATCAGCCCCAGCATTTT. Translating gives CASSYRGPGNQPQHF. This chain connects TRBV6-2 or TRBV6-3 to TRBJ1-5; TRBD1 aligns across 7 bases. The junction had 3 bases not matched to a gene; V was cut back by 2 bases and J by 2 bases. This CDR3 has 15 amino acids. Germline CDR1 reads MNHEY; CDR2 reads SVGEGT.

A note on this clone: One end of the junction is discordant with germline, which a read error may explain. The rearrangement joins TRBV10-2 to TRBJ2-7, with D perhaps given as TRBD1 or TRBD2 (6 bases each). Germline values: CDR1 WSHSY, CDR2 SAAADI. The CDR3 has 14 amino acids. The CDR3 spells CASNEGGSFYEQYF. DNA of the CDR3: TGCGCCAGCAATGAGGGGGGCTCCTTCTACGAGCAGTACTTC.